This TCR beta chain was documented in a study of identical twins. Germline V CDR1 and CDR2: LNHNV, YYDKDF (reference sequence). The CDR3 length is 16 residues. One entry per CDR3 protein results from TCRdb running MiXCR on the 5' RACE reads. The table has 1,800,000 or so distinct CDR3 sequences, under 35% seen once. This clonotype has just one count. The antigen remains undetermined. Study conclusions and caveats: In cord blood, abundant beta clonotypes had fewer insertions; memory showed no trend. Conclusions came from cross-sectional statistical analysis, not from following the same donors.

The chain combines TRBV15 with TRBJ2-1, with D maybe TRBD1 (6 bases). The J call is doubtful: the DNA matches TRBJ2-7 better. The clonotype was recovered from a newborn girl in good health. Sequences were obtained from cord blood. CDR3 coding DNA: TGTGCCACCAGCAGGTATACAGGGCGGACCTACAATGAGCAGTACTTC. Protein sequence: CATSRYTGRTYNEQYF.